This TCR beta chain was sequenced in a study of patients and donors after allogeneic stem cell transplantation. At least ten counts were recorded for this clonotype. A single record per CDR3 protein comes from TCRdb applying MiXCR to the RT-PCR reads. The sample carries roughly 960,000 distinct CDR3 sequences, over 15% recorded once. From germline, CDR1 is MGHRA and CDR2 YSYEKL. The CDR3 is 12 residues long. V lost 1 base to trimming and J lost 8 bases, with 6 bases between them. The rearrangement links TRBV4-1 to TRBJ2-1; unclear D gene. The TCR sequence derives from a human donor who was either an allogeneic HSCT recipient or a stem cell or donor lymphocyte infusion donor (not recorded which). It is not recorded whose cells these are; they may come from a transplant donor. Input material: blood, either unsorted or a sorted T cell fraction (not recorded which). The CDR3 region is CASSQGGYEQFF. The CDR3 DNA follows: TGCGCCAGCAGCCAAGGCGGCTATGAGCAGTTCTTC.